There are a few counts of the clone carrying this T cell receptor beta chain. Antigen unknown. MiXCR, run by TCRdb on the reads, gives a single entry per CDR3 protein. The table has a few hundred thousand distinct CDR3 sequences, 30% to 35% seen once; the top ten hold 17%. The data were taken from a study of T cell repertoires in cytomegalovirus infection. Looked up from germline, CDR1 is MNHNS and CDR2 is SASEGT. The CDR3 loop spans 16 amino acids. The J segment lost 4 bases and the V segment lost 1 base, leaving 5 bases of the junction unmatched. Sequencing used cultured PBMCs, obtained from culture after CMV antigen stimulation. This sequence was found in a human donor in good health (CMV status not recorded). Some clones in this sample may be carry-over from other donors' samples. The chain combines TRBV6-1 with TRBJ2-1; the match to TRBD1 covers 9 bases. The CDR3 nucleotides read TGTGCCAGCAGTGAAGGACAGGGGGGAGGTTACAATGAGCAGTTCTTC. Translation: CASSEGQGGGYNEQFF.